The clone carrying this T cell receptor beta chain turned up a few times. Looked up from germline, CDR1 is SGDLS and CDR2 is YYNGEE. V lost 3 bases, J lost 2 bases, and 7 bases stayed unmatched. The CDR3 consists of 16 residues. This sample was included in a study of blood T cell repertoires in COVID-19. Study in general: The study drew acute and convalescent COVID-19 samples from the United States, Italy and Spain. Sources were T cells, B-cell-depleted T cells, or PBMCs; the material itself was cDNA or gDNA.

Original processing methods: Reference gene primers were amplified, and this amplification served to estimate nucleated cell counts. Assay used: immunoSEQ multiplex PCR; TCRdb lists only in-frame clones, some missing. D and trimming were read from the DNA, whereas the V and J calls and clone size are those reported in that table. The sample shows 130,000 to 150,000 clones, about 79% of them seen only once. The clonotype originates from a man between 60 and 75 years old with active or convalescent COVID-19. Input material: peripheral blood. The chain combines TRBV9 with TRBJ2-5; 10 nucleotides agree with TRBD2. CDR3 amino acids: CASSGHLAGAQETQYF. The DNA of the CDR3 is TGTGCCAGCAGCGGTCATCTAGCGGGGGCACAAGAGACCCAGTACTTC.